This T cell receptor beta chain emerged from a study of blood T cell repertoires in COVID-19 (TCRdb year 2020). At the level of the whole study: Samples from collaborators originated in the United States, Italy and Spain and spanned both the acute and convalescent phases of COVID-19. The repertoires were made available in a free public database intended to serve as a resource for research on the immune response to SARS-CoV-2. Sample metadata almost always included a de-identified subject ID, COVID-19 status, age in years and sex. Where available, HLA class I and class II types were taken from metadata supplied by the sample provider and were not determined by assay-based typing. Subjects who had been exposed to COVID-19, were actively infected with it, or had recovered from it provided the deeply sampled blood TCRbeta repertoires that made up the dataset. The prospective study material was composed of cDNA or gDNA derived from T cells, B-cell-depleted T cells, or PBMCs. Samples were obtained from the ongoing ImmuneRACE study (first 160 participants) and from approximately 1,200 subjects provided by 6 global collaborators.

This clone came up once. Its antigen is not yet known. Per-base quality was not reported, and no clone a single base away is much larger than it. The immunoSEQ Assay, a bias-controlled multiplex PCR, was used to amplify TCRbeta CDR3 regions from genomic DNA. The study's processing was this. Within the assay, amplification of reference gene primers was used to estimate how many nucleated cells each sample contained. To quantify the absolute abundance of each unique TCRbeta CDR3 rearrangement, sequence reads were collapsed and filtered. For each sample, productive Simpson clonality was calculated as the square root of Simpson's diversity index across productive rearrangements. TCRdb limited this immuneACCESS table to in-frame rearrangements with V and J called. A share of clones is missing; checked studies link under half to unresolved V genes, and the rest is unexplained. Clone size and the V and J calls come from that table; the DNA yielded D and trimming. The sample table shows 50,000 to 65,000 clones, and around four fifths are seen once. The ten largest account for roughly 5% of the sample.

Collaborating institutions collected whole blood in K2EDTA tubes following their own protocols. For TCRbeta analysis, collaborator samples were shipped as frozen whole blood, as isolated PBMCs, or as DNA extracted from either sample type. What the authors observed across the whole study: How much clinical and demographic metadata was included differed by source and by participant, and the metadata was provided uncurated.

Sequencing was carried out using peripheral blood. The receptor was isolated from a man between 65 and 85 years old with acute or convalescent COVID-19.

The nucleotide sequence reads as follows: TGTGCCAGCATCCCCAAATCGGGGTGTGGGACCCAGTACTTC. Its translation reads: CASIPKSGCGTQYF. This chain is built from TRBV21-1 and TRBJ2-5; TRBD2, the table's D call, was not compared with the DNA. TRBV21-1 is described as a pseudogene. From the cysteine through the phenylalanine, the CDR3 covers 14 amino acids. The entry retains the CDR3 DNA only, 42 bases that are in frame from base 1.